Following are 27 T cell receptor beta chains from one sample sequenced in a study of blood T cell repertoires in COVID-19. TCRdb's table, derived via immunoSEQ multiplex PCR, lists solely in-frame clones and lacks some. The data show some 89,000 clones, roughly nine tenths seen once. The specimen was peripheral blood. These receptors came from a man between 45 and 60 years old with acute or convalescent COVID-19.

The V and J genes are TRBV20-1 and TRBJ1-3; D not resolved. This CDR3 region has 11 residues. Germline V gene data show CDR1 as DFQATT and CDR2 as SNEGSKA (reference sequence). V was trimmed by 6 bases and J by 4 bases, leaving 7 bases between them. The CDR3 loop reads CSAAQGNTIYF. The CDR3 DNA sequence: TGCAGTGCCGCACAGGGAAACACCATATATTTT.

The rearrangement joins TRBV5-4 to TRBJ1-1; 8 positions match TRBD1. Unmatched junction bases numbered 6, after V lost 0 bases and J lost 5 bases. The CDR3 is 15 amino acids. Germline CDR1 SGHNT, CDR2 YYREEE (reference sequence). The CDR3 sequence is CASSLDRGVGTEAFF. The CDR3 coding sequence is TGTGCCAGCAGCTTGGACAGGGGGGTTGGGACTGAAGCTTTCTTT.

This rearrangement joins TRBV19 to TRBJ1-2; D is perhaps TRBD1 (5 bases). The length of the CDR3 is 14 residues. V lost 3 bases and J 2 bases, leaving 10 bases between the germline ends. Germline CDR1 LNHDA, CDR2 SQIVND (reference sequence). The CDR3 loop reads CASSIVTANYGYTF. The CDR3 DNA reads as TGTGCCAGTAGTATTGTGACAGCAAACTATGGCTACACCTTC.

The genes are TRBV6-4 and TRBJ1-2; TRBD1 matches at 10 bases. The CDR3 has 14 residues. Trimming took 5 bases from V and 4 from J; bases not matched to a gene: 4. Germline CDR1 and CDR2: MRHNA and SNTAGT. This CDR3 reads CASSPGQGSYGYTF. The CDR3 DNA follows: TGTGCCAGCAGTCCGGGACAGGGGTCCTATGGCTACACCTTC.

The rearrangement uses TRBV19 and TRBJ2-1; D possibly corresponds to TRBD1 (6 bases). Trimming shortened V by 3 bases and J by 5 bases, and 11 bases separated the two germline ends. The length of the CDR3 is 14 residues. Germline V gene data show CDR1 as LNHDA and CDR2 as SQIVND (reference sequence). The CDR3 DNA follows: TGTGCCAGTAGTATGAGTAGGGGGAACAATGAGCAGTTCTTC. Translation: CASSMSRGNNEQFF.

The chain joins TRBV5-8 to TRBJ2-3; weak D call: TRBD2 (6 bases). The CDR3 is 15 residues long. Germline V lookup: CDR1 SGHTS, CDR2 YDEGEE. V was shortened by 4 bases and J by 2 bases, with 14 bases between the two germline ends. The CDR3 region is CASSLVGGDTDTQYF. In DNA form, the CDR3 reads TGTGCCAGCAGCCTTGTAGGCGGGGACACAGATACGCAGTATTTT.

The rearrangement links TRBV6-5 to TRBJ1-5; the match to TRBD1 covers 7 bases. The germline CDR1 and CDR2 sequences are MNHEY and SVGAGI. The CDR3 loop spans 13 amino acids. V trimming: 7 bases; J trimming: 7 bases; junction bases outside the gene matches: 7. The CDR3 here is CASKTGQRQPQHF. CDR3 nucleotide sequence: TGTGCCAGCAAGACAGGGCAGCGACAGCCCCAGCATTTT.

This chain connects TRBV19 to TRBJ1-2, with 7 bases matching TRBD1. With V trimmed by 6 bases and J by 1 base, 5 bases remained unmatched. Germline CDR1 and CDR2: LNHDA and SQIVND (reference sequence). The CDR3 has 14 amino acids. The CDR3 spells CASSRDRINYGYTF. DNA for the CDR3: TGTGCCAGTAGCCGGGACAGAATTAACTATGGCTACACCTTC.

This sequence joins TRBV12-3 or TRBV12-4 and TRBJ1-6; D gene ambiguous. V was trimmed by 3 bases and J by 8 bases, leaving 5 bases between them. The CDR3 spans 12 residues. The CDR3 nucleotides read TGTGCCAGCAGTTTGAGGGATTCACCCCTCCACTTT. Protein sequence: CASSLRDSPLHF.

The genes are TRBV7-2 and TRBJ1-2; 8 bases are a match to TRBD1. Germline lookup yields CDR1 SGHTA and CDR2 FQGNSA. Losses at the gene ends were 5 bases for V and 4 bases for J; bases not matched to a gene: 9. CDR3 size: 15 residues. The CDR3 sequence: CASSPLNRGGYGYTF. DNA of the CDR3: TGTGCCAGCAGCCCCCTTAACAGGGGGGGCTATGGCTACACCTTC.

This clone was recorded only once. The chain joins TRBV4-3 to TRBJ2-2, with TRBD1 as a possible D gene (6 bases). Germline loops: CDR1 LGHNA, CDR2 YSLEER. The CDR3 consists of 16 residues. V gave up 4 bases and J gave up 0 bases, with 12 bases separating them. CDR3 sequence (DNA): TGCGCCAGCAGCCCACGGACAGACCCGAACACCGGGGAGCTGTTTTTT. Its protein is CASSPRTDPNTGELFF.

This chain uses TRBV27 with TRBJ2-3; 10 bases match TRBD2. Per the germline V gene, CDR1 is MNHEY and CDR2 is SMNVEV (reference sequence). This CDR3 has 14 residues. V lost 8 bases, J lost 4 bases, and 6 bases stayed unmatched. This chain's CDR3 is CASSSGREADTQYF. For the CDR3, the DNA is TGTGCCAGCTCCAGCGGGAGGGAGGCAGATACGCAGTATTTT.

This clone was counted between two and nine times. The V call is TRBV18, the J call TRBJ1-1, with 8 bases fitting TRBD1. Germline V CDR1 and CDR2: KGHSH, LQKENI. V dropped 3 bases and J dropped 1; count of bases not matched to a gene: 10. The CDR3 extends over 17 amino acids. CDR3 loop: CASSPAVDRVGNTEAFF. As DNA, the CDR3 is TGTGCCAGCTCACCGGCGGTGGACAGGGTAGGGAACACTGAAGCTTTCTTT.

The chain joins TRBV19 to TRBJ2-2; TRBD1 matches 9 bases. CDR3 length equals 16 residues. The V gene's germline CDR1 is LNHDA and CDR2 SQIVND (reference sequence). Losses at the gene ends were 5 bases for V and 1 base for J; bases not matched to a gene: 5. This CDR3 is CASSSWTGVNTGELFF. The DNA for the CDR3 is TGTGCCAGTAGTTCCTGGACAGGGGTGAACACCGGGGAGCTGTTTTTT.

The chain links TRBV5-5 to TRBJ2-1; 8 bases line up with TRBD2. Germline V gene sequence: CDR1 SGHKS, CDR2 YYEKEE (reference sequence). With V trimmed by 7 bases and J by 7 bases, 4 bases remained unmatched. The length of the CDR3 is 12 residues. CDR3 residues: CASGVAGNEQFF. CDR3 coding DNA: TGTGCCAGCGGAGTAGCGGGGAATGAGCAGTTCTTC.

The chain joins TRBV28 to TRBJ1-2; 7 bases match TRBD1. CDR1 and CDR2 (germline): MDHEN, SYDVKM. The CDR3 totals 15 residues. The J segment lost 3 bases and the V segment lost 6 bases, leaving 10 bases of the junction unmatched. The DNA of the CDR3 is TGTGCCAGCAGCACTTACAGGGGAGAAGACTATGGCTACACCTTC. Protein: CASSTYRGEDYGYTF.

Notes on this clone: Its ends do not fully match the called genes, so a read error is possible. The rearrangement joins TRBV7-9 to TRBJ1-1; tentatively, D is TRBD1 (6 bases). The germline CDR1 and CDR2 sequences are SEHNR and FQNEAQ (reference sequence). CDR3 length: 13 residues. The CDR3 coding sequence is TGTGCCAGCACCTTACAGGGGAACACTGAAGCTTTCTTT. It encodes CASTLQGNTEAFF.

CDR3 DNA: TGTGCCAGCAGTGACGACCGGGTATCGAACACTGAAGCTTTCTTT. Residues: CASSDDRVSNTEAFF. This chain uses TRBV28 with TRBJ1-1; no reliable D call. Trimming removed 5 bases from V and 1 base from J, with 14 bases in between. Germline-derived CDR1 and CDR2 are MDHEN and SYDVKM. The CDR3 loop spans 15 amino acids.

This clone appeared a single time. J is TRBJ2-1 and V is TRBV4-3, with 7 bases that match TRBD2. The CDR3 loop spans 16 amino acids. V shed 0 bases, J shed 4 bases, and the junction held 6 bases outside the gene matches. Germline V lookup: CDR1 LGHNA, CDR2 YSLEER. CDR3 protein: CASSQDARRGYNEQFF. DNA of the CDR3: TGCGCCAGCAGCCAAGATGCTCGGCGGGGGTACAATGAGCAGTTCTTC.

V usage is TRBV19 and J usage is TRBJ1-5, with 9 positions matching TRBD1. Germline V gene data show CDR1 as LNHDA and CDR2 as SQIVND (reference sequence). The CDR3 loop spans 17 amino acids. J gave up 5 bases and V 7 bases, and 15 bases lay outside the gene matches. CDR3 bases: TGTGCCAGTAACCGGACAGGGGCTCCTTTTATTGATCAGCCCCAGCATTTT. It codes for CASNRTGAPFIDQPQHF. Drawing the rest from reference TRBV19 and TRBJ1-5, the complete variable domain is DGGITQSPKYLFRKEGQNVTLSCEQNLNHDAMYWYRQDPGQGLRLIYYSQIVNDFQKGDIAEGYSVSREKKESFPLTVTSAQKNPTAFYLCASNRTGAPFIDQPQHFGDGTRLSIL.

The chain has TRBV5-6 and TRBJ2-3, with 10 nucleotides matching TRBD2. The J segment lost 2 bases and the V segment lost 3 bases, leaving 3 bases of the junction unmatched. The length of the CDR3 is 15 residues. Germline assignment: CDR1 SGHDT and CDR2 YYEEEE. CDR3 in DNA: TGTGCCAGCAGCTCGGGACTAGCGAACACAGATACGCAGTATTTT. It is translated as CASSSGLANTDTQYF.

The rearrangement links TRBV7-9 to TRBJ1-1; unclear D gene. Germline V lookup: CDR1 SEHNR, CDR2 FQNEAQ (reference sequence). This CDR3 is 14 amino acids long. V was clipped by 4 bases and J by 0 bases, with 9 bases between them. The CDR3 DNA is TGTGCCAGCAGCTCCTCCGGTTTGAACACTGAAGCTTTCTTT. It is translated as CASSSSGLNTEAFF. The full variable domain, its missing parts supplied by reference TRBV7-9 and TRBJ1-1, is DTGVSQNPRHKITKRGQNVTFRCDPISEHNRLYWYRQTLGQGPEFLTYFQNEAQLEKSRLLSDRFSAERPKGSFSTLEIQRTEQGDSAMYLCASSSSGLNTEAFFGQGTRLTVV.

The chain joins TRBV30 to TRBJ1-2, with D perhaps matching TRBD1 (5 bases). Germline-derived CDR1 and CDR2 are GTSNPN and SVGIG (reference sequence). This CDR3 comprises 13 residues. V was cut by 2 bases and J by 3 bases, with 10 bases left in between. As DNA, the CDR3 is TGTGCCTGGAGTCACAGGTTCCACTATGGCTACACCTTC. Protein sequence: CAWSHRFHYGYTF.

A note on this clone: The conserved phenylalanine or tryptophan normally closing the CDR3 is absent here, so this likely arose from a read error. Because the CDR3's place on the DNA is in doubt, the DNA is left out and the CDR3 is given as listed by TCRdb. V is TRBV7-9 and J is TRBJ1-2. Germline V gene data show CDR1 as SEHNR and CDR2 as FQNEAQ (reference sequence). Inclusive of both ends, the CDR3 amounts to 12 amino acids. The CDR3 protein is CASSSRVGGIGL.

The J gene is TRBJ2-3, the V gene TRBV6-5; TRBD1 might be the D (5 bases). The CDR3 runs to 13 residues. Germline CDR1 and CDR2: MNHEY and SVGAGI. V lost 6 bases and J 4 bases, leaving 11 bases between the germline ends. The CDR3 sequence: CASRQDNADTQYF. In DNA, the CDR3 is TGTGCCAGCAGGCAGGACAATGCAGATACGCAGTATTTT.

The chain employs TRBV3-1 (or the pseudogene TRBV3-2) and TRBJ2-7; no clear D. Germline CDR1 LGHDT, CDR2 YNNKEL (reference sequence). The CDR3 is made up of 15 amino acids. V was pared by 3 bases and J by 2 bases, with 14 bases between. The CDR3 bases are TGTGCCAGCAGCCAGAGGCTTTCCCCAACCTACGAGCAGTACGTC. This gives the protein CASSQRLSPTYEQYV.

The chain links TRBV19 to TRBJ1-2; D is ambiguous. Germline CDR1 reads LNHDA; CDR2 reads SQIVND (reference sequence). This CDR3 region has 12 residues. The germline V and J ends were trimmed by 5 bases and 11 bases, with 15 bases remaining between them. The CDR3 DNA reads TGTGCCAGTAGTCCGCGGTCTTTTGGTTACACCTTC. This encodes CASSPRSFGYTF.